The entry below describes one T cell receptor (beta chain). The ends were cut back, 6 bases at V and 1 base at J, with 9 bases in the middle. CDR3 length: 13 amino acids. CDR1 and CDR2 from the germline V gene are MDHEN and SYDVKM. These data are taken from a study of OX40 agonist ivuxolimab in advanced cancers. Only in-frame clones appear in the TCRdb table, and some are missing; sequencing was by immunoSEQ multiplex PCR. Altogether 30,000 to 45,000 clones are present, around four fifths being singletons, with the ten largest covering 21%. This clonotype was obtained from an adult with an advanced solid tumor such as melanoma, head and neck, liver or kidney cancer. Here the sequenced sample was CD4+ or CD8+ T cells sorted from blood, taken in a trial of the OX40 agonist ivuxolimab. The V and J genes are TRBV28 and TRBJ1-1; D gene uncertain. The CDR3 loop is CASRTVWNTEAFF. In DNA form, the CDR3 reads TGTGCCAGCAGAACGGTTTGGAACACTGAAGCTTTCTTT.